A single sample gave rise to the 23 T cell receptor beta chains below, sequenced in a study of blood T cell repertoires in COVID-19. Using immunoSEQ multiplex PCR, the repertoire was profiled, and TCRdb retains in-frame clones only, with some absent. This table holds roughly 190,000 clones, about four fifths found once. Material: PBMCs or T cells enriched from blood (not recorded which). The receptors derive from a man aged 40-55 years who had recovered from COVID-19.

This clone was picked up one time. This chain's CDR3 is CASTRLNAPYEQYF. The CDR3 bases are TGTGCCAGCACTCGACTTAACGCTCCCTACGAGCAGTACTTC. The chain is built from TRBV28 and TRBJ2-7; D remains ambiguous. This CDR3 spans 14 amino acids. Germline loops: CDR1 MDHEN, CDR2 SYDVKM. V shed 7 bases and J shed 2 bases, with 15 bases lying between them. Combining the CDR3 with reference TRBV28 and TRBJ2-7 gives the whole variable domain DVKVTQSSRYLVKRTGEKVFLECVQDMDHENMFWYRQDPGLGLRLIYFSYDVKMKEKGDIPEGYSVSREKKERFSLILESASTNQTSMYLCASTRLNAPYEQYFGPGTRLTVT.

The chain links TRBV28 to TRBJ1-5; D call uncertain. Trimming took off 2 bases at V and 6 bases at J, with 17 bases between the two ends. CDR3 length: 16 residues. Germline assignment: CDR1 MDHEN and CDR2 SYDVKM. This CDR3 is CASSLNPLLRVQPQHF. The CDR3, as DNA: TGTGCCAGCAGTTTAAATCCCCTCTTACGGGTTCAGCCCCAGCATTTT.

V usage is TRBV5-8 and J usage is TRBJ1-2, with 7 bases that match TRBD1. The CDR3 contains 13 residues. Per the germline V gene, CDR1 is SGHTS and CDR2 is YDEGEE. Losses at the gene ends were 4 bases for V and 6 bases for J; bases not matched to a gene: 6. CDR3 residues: CASSLQGFDGYTF. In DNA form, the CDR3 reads TGTGCCAGCAGCCTACAGGGGTTTGATGGCTACACCTTC.

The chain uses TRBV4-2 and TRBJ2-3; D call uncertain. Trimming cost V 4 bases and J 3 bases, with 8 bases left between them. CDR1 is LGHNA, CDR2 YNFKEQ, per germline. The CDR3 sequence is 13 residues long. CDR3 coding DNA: TGTGCCAGCAGCCGGCCAGCGACAGATACGCAGTATTTT. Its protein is CASSRPATDTQYF.

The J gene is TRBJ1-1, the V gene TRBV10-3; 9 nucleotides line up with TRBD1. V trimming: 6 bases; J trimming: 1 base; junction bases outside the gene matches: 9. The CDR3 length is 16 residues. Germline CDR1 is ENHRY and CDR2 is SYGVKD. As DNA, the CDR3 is TGTGCCATCAGCCGTCCCGGGACAGGGACGAACACTGAAGCTTTCTTT. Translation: CAISRPGTGTNTEAFF.

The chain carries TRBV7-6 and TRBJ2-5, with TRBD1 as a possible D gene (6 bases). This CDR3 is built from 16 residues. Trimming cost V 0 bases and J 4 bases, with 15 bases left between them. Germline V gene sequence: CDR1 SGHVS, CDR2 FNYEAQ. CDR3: CASSLALGQGTETQYF. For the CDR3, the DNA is TGTGCCAGCAGCTTAGCGCTCGGGCAGGGGACAGAGACCCAGTACTTC.

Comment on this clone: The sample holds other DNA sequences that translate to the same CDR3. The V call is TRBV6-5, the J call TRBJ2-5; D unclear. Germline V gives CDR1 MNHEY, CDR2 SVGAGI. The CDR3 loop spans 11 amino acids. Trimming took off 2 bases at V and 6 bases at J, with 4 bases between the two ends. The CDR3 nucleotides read TGTGCCAGCAGTTACCTCCAGACCCAGTACTTC. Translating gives CASSYLQTQYF.

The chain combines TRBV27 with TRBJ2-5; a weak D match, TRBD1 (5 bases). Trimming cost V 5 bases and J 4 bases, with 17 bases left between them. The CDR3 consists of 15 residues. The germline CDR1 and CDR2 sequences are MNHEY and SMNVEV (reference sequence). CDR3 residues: CASSVQGYPPETQYF. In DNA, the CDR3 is TGTGCCAGCAGTGTCCAGGGATACCCACCAGAGACCCAGTACTTC.

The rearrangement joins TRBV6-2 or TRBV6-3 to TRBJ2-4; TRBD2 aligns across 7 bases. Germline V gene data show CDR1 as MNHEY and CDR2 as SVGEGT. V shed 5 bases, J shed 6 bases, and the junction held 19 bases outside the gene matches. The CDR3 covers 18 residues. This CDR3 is CASSGVHGGRVVGNIQYF. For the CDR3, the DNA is TGTGCCAGCAGTGGGGTCCACGGCGGGAGAGTTGTGGGAAACATTCAGTACTTC.

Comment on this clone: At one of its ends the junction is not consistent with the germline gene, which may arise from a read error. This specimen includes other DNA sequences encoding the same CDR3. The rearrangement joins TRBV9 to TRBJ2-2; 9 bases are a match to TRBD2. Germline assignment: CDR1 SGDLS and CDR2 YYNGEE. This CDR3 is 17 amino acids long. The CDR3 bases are TGTGCCAGCAGCGTAGTAGGCGGGAGGGCCAACACTGGGGAGCTGTTTTTT. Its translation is CASSVVGGRANTGELFF.

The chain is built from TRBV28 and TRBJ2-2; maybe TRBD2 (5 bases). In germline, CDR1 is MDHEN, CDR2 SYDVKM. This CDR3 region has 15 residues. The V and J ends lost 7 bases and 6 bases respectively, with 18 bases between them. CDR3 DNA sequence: TGTGCCAGCATCGAGGGCCAGATCGGGCCCGGGGAGCTGTTTTTT. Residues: CASIEGQIGPGELFF. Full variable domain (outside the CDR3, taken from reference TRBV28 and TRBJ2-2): DVKVTQSSRYLVKRTGEKVFLECVQDMDHENMFWYRQDPGLGLRLIYFSYDVKMKEKGDIPEGYSVSREKKERFSLILESASTNQTSMYLCASIEGQIGPGELFFGEGSRLTVL.

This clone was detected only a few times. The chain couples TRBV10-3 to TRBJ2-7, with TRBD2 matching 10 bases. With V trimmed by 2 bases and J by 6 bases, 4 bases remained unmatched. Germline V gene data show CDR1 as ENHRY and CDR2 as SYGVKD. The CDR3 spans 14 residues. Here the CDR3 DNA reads TGTGCCATCAGTGAGACCCCTAGCGGGAGCGAGCAGTACGTC. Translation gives CAISETPSGSEQYV.

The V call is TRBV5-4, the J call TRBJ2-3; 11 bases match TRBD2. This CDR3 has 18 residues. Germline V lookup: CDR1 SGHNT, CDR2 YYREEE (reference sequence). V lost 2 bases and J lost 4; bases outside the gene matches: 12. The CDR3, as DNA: TGTGCCAGCAGCTTAGGTCTAGCGGGAGGTCTAGGGGCAGATACGCAGTATTTT. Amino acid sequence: CASSLGLAGGLGADTQYF.

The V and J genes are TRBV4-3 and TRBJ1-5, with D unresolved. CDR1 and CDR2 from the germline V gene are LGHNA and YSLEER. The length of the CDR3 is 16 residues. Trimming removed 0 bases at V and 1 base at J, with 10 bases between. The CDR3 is CASSQDLGRSNQPQHF. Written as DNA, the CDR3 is TGCGCCAGCAGCCAAGACCTGGGGAGAAGCAATCAGCCCCAGCATTTT.

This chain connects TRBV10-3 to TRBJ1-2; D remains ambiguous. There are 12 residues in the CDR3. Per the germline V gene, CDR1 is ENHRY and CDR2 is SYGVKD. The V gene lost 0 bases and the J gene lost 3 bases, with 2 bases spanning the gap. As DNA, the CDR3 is TGTGCCATCAGTGAGTCCTACTATGGCTACACCTTC. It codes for CAISESYYGYTF.

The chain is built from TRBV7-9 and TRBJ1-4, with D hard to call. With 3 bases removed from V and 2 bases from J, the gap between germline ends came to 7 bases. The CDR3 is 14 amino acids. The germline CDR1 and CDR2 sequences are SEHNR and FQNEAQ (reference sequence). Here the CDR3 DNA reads TGTGCCAGCAGCTTCCACAGCACTAATGAAAAACTGTTTTTT. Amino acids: CASSFHSTNEKLFF. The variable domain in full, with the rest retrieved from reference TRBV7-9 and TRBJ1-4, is DTGVSQNPRHKITKRGQNVTFRCDPISEHNRLYWYRQTLGQGPEFLTYFQNEAQLEKSRLLSDRFSAERPKGSFSTLEIQRTEQGDSAMYLCASSFHSTNEKLFFGSGTQLSVL.

The CDR3, as DNA: TGTGCCAGCTCACCATACAGACAGGTGATGAACACTGAAGCTTTCTTT. Encoded protein: CASSPYRQVMNTEAFF. V and J are TRBV18 and TRBJ1-1; D is perhaps TRBD1 (6 bases). The V end was cut by 2 bases, the J end by 0 bases, with 13 bases between. Germline V gene sequence: CDR1 KGHSH, CDR2 LQKENI. The CDR3 is made up of 16 amino acids.

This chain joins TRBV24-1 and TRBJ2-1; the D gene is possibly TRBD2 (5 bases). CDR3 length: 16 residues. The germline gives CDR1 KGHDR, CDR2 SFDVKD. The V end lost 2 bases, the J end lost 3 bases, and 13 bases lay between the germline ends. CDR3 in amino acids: CATSDSRRRGYNEQFF. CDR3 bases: TGTGCCACCAGTGATTCGCGCCGTCGGGGCTACAATGAGCAGTTCTTC.

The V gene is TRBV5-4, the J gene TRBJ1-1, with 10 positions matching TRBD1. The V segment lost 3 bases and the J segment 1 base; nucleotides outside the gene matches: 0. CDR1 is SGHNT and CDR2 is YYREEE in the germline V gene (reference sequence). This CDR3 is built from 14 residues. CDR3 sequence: CASSWDRGNTEAFF. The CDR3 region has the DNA TGTGCCAGCAGCTGGGACAGGGGGAACACTGAAGCTTTCTTT.

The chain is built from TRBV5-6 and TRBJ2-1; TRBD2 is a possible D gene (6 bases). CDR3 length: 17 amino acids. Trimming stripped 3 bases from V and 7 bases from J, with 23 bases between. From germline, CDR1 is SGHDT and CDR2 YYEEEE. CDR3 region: CASSSSSLGEDLNEQFF. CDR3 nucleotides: TGTGCCAGCAGCTCCTCCAGCTTGGGGGAGGATTTGAATGAGCAGTTCTTC.

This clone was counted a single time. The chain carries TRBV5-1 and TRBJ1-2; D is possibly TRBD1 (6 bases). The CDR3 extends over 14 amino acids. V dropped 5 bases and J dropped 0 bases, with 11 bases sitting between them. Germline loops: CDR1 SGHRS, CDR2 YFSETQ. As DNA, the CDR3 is TGCGCCAGCAGGACAGGAACAACTAACTATGGCTACACCTTC. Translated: CASRTGTTNYGYTF.

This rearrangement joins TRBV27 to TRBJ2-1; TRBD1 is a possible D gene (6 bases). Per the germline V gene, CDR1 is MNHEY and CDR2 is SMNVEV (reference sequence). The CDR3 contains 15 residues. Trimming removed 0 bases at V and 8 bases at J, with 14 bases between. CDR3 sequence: CASSLSAGVMYEQFF. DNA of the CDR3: TGTGCCAGCAGTTTATCGGCAGGGGTCATGTATGAGCAGTTCTTC.

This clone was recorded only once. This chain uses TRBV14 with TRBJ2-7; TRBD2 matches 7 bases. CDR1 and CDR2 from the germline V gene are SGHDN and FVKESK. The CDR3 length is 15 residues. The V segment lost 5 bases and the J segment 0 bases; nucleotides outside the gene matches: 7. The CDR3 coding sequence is TGTGCCAGCAGCTCCCCCGGGAGGTACTCCTACGAGCAGTACTTC. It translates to CASSSPGRYSYEQYF.